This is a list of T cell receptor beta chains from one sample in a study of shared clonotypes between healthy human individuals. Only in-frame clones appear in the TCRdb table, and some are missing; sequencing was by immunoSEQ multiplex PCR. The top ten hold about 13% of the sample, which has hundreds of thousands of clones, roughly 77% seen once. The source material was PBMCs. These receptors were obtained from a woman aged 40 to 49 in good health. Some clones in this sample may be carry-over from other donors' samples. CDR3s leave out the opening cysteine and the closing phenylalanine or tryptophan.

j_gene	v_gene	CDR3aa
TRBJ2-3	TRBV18	ASSRGTVSTDTQY
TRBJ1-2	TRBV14	ASSLLQGADYGYT
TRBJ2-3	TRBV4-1	ASSQGLATDTQY
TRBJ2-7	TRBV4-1	ASSQATLITGVYDEQY
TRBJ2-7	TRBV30	AWNYGGYEQY
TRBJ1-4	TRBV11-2	ASSLDYQGREKLF
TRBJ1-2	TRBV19	ASSIARDFGYT
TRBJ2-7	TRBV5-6	ASSFAPETSKYEQY
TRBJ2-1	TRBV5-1	ASSLSYNSYNEQF
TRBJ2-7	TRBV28	ASSIQDYSYEQY
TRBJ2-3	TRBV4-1	ASSQAHAKTDTQY
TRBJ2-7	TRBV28	ASTFSGALAGGHEQY
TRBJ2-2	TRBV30	AWSYFGQGDTGELF
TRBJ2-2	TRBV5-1	ASKAGGNTGELF
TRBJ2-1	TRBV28	ASSSPAAGTRYNEQF
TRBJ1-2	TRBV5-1	ASSDFGGQSYGYT
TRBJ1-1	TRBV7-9	ASSLEAGWYTEAF
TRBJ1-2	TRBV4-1	ASSQEGTLAGYT
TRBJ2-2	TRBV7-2	ASSLARLTGELF
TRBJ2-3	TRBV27	ASSSLRYSTDTQY
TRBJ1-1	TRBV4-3	ASSQERVNTEAF
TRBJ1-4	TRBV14	ASSQAGFNEKLF
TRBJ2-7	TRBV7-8	ASSLTSGVGYEQY
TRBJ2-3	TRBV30	AWSPPIAGRGLSTDTQY
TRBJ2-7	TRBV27	ASSLLAGGPYEQY
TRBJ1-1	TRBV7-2	ASSLQGGTEAF
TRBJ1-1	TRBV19	ASSIPPWRTGVNTEAF
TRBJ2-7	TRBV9	ASSAGTSEAMEQY
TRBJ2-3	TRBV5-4	ASSFLDTQY
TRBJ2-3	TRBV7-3	ASSLDGSADTQY
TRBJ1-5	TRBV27	ASSLTGSSQPQH
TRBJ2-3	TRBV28	ASIRGSADTQY
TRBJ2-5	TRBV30	AWSAGGGGMKTQY
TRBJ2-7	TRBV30	AWSTRAYEQY
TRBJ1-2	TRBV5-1	ASSAGQGAPGGYT
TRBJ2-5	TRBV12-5	ASGSGTSGTETQY
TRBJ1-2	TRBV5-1	ASRTGTEFYGYT
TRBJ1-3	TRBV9	ASSVEGGDTIY
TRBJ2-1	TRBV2	ASSDPSGSRNEQF
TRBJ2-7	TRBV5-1	ASSLWGEDEQY